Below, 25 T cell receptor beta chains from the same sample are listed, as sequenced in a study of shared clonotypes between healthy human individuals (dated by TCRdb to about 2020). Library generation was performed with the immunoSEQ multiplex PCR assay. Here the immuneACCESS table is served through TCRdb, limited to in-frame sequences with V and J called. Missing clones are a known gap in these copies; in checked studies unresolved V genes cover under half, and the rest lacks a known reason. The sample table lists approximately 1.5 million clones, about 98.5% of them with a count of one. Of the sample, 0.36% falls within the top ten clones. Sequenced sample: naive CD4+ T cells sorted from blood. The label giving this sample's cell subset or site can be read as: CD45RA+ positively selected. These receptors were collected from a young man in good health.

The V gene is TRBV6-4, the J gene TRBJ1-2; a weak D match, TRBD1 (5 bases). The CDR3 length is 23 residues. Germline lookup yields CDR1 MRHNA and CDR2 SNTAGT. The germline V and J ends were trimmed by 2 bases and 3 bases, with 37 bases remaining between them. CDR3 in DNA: TGTGCCAGCAGTGACGCTTCCTCAAGCCTTTTAGTCGGGAACGCTGGACATTACTATGGCTACACCTTC. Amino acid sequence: CASSDASSSLLVGNAGHYYGYTF.

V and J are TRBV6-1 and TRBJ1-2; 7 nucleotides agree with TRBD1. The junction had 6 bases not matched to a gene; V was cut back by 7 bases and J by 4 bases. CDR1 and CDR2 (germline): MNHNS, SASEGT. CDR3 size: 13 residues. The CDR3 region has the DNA TGTGCCAGCAATCCGGGACAGCTCTATGGCTACACCTTC. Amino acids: CASNPGQLYGYTF.

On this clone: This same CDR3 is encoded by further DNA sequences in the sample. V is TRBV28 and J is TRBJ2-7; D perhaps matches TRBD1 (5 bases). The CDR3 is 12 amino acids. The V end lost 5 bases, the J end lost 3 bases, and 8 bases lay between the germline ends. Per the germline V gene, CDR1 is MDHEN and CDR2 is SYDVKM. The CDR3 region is CASSRQFYEQYF. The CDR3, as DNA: TGTGCCAGCAGTAGACAGTTCTACGAGCAGTACTTC.

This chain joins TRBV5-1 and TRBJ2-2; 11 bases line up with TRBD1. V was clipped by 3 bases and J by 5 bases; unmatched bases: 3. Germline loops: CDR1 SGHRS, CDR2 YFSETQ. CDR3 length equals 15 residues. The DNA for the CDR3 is TGCGCCAGCAGCTCCCGGGACAGGGGGACCGGGGAGCTGTTTTTT. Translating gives CASSSRDRGTGELFF.

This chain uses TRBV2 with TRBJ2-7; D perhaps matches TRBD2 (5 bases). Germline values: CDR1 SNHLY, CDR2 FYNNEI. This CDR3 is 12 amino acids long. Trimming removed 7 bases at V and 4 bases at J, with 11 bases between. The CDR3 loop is CASNSRLYEQYF. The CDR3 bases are TGTGCCAGCAACTCGAGACTATACGAGCAGTACTTC.

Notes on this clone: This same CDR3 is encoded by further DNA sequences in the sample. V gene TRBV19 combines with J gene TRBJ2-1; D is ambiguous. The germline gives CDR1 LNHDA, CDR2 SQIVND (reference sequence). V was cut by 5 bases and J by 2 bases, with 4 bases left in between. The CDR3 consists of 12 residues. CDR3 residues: CASSRAYNEQFF. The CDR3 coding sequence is TGTGCCAGTAGTCGAGCCTACAATGAGCAGTTCTTC.

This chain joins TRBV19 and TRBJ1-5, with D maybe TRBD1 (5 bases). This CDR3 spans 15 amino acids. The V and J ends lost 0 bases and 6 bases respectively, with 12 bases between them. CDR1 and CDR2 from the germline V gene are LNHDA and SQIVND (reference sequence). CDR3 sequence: CASSIDGGGGQPQHF. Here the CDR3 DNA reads TGTGCCAGTAGTATAGATGGCGGGGGAGGTCAGCCCCAGCATTTT.

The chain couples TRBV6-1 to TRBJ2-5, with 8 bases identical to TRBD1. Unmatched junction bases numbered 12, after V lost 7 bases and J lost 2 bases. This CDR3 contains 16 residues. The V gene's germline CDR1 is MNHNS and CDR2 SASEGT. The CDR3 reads CASTEGGRGRQETQYF. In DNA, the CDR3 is TGTGCCAGCACTGAGGGAGGCAGGGGGCGGCAAGAGACCCAGTACTTC.

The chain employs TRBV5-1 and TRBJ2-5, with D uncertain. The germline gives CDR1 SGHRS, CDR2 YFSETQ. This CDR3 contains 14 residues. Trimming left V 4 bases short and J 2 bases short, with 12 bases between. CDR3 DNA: TGCGCCAGCAGCCGTGATGCCCAGCAAGAGACCCAGTACTTC. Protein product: CASSRDAQQETQYF.

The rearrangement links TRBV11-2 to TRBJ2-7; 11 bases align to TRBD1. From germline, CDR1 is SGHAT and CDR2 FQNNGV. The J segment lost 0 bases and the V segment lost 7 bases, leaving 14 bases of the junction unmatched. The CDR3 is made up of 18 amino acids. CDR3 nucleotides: TGTGCCAGCACCTCAACCATAGTGGGACAGGGGGACTCCTACGAGCAGTACTTC. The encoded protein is CASTSTIVGQGDSYEQYF.

DNA for the CDR3: TGTGCCAGCAGCTCCCGACAGCAAGAGACCCAGTACTTC. Amino acid sequence: CASSSRQQETQYF. V gene TRBV7-2 combines with J gene TRBJ2-5, with a weak D call TRBD1 (5 bases). CDR3 size: 13 residues. Germline assignment: CDR1 SGHTA and CDR2 FQGNSA. Trimming left V 4 bases short and J 2 bases short, with 8 bases between.

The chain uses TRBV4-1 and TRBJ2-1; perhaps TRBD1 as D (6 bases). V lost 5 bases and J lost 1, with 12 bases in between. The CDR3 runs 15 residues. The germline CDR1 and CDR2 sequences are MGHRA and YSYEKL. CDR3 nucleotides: TGCGCCAGCAGCGAGGACAGCCTTTCCTACAATGAGCAGTTCTTC. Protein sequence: CASSEDSLSYNEQFF.

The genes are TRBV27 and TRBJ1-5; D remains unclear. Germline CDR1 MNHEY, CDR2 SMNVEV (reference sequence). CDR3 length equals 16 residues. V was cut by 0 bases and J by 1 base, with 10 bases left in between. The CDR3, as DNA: TGTGCCAGCAGTTTATCCTTTTTGGCGAGCAATCAGCCCCAGCATTTT. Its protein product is CASSLSFLASNQPQHF.

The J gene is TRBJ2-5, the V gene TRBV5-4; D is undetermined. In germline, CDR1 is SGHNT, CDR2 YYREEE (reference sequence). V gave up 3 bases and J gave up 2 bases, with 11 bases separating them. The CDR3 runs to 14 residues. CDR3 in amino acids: CASSSVPEQETQYF. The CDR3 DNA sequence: TGTGCCAGCAGCTCCGTTCCAGAACAAGAGACCCAGTACTTC.

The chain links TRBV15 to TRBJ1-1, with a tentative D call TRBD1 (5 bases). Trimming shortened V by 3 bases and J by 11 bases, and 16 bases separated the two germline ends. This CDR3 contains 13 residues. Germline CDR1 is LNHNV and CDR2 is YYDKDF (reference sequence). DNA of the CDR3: TGTGCCACCAGCAGGCCCCCAGGGTTGGAGGCTTTCTTT. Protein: CATSRPPGLEAFF.

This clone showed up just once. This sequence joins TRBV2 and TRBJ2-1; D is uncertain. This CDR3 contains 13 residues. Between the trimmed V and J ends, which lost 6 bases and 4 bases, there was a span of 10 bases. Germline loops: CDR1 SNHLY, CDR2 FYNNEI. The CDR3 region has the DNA TGTGCCAGCAGGCCGGACCGGTACAATGAGCAGTTCTTC. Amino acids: CASRPDRYNEQFF.

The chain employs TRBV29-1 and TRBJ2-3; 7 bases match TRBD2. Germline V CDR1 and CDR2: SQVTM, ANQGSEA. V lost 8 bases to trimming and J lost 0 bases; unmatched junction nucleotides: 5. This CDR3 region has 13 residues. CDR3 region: CSSHSGSTDTQYF. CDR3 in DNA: TGCAGCTCCCATAGCGGGAGCACAGATACGCAGTATTTT.

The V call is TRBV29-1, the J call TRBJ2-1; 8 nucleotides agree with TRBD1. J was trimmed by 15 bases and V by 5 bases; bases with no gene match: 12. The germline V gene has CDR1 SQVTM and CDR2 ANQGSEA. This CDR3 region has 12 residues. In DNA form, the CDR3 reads TGCAGCGTTCGGCAGGGGGCCCGTTTGCTGTTCTTC. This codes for CSVRQGARLLFF.

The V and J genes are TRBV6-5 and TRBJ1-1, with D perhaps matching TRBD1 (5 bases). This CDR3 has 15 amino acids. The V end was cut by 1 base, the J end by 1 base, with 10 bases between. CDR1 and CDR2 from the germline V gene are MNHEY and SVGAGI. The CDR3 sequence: CASSYYGRENTEAFF. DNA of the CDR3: TGTGCCAGCAGTTACTACGGCAGGGAGAACACTGAAGCTTTCTTT.

CDR3 sequence: CASSFLPGRSEQFF. The CDR3 coding sequence is TGTGCCAGCAGTTTTTTACCGGGACGATCTGAGCAGTTCTTC. V gene TRBV6-5 combines with J gene TRBJ2-1; either TRBD1 or TRBD2 may supply D (5 bases each). V lost 4 bases, J lost 9 bases, and 16 bases lay in between. Germline V gene sequence: CDR1 MNHEY, CDR2 SVGAGI. The CDR3 is 14 amino acids.

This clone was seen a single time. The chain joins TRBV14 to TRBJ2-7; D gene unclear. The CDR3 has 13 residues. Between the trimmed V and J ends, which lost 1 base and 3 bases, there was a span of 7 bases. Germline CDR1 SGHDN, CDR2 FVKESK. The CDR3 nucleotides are TGTGCCAGCAGCCAAGTTTCAGGCTACGAGCAGTACTTC. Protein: CASSQVSGYEQYF.

CDR3 protein: CASSIRGALPPETQYF. The CDR3 region has the DNA TGTGCCAGTAGTATAAGGGGGGCCCTTCCCCCGGAGACCCAGTACTTC. This sequence joins TRBV19 and TRBJ2-5; D is perhaps TRBD1 or TRBD2 (6 bases each). Deletions cut 2 bases from V and 5 bases from J, with 18 bases between. CDR1 LNHDA and CDR2 SQIVND come from the germline V gene (reference sequence). This CDR3 has 16 amino acids.

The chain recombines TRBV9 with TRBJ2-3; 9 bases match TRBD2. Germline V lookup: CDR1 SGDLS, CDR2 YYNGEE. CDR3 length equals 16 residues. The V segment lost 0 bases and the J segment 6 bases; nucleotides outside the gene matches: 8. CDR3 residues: CASSVGVVAGGDTQYF. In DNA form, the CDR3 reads TGTGCCAGCAGCGTAGGGGTGGTGGCGGGAGGGGATACGCAGTATTTT.

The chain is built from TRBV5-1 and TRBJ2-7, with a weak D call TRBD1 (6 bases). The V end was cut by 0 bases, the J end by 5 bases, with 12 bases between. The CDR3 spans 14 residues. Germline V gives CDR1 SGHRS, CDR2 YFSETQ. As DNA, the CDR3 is TGCGCCAGCAGCTTGGGCGACAGGAATCACGAGCAGTACTTC. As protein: CASSLGDRNHEQYF.

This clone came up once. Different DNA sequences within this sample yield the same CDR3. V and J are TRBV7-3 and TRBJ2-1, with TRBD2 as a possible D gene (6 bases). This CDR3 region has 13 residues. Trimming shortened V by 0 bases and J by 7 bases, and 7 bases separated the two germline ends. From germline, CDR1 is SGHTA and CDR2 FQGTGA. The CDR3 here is CASSLTRGNEQFF. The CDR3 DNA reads TGTGCCAGCAGCTTAACGCGGGGAAATGAGCAGTTCTTC.